The clone carrying this T cell receptor (beta chain) was observed a single time. The assay was immunoSEQ multiplex PCR, and TCRdb's table has in-frame clones only and misses some. Among 98,000 or so clones, approximately 81% were seen once, and the ten largest hold roughly a tenth. These data come from a study of control samples from healthy donors and cancer patients. Trimming stripped 1 base from V and 5 bases from J, with 6 bases between. The CDR3 spans 13 residues. Germline V gives CDR1 MNHNS, CDR2 SASEGT. The rearrangement links TRBV6-1 to TRBJ1-5; D call uncertain. Sequenced: blood. This clonotype was obtained from a woman aged 30 to 39 in good health. The CDR3 sequence: CASSEGAYQPQHF. The DNA for the CDR3 is TGTGCCAGCAGTGAAGGGGCTTATCAGCCCCAGCATTTT.